This T cell receptor beta chain was sequenced for a study of cytomegalovirus exposure and HLA in healthy donors. The PCR was carried out with 60 Vbeta primers and 13 Jbeta primers. Study processing details: The count from a later analysis was about 80 million unique TCR beta chains, around 10 million of them shared. The assay was immunoSEQ multiplex PCR, and TCRdb's table has in-frame clones only and misses some. Clone size and the V and J calls come from that table; the DNA yielded D and trimming. This table has some 190,000 clones, 82% appearing once. Looked up from germline, CDR1 is SGHRS and CDR2 is YFSETQ. This CDR3 region has 15 residues. Trimming removed 0 bases from V and 0 bases from J, with 9 bases in between.

The sequence derives from a man in his forties in good health and CMV-seronegative. The chain links TRBV5-1 to TRBJ1-2, with TRBD1 as a possible D gene (5 bases). The sample taken for sequencing was PBMCs. The CDR3 coding sequence is TGCGCCAGCAGCTTGGCGGCGGGGGCTAACTATGGCTACACCTTC. This encodes CASSLAAGANYGYTF.